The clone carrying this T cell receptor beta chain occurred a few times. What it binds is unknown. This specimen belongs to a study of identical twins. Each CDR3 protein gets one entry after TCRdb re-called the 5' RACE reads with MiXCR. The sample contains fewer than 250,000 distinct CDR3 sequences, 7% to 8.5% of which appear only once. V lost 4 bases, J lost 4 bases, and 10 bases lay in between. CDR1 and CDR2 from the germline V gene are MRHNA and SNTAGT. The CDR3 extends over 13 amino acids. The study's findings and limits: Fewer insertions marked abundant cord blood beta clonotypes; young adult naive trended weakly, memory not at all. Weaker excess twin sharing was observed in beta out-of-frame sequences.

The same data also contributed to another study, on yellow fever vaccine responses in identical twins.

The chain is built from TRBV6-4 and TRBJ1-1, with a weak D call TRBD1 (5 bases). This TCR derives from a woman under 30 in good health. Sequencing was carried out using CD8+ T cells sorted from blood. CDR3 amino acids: CASSAGESTEAFF. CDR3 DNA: TGTGCCAGCAGTGCGGGGGAGAGCACTGAAGCTTTCTTT.